This is a list of T cell receptor beta chains from one sample in a study of CD8+CD57+ T cells in acquired aplastic anemia. Via MiXCR, TCRdb re-called the reads, giving one row per CDR3 protein. The sample yields fewer than 250,000 distinct CDR3 sequences, around 43% seen once. Sample: sorted CD4+, CD8+, or CD8+CD57+ T cells (not recorded which) from PBMCs. The origin of the receptors is a human donor with aplastic anemia. CDR3s include the opening cysteine and the closing phenylalanine or tryptophan. A D gene is named only where the DNA matches it firmly. Rows give clone size only sometimes, using once, few, many, or a class for an expanded clone.

clone size: once
V gene: TRBV5-1
D gene: NA
J gene: TRBJ1-4
CDR3 protein: CASSQTKEKLFF
CDR3 DNA: TGCGCCAGCAGCCAGACGAAAGAAAAACTGTTTTTT

clone size: once
V gene: TRBV6-5
D gene: TRBD2
J gene: TRBJ2-3
CDR3 protein: CASSYNTGTSGTDTQYF
CDR3 DNA: TGTGCCAGCAGTTACAATACCGGGACTAGCGGCACAGATACGCAGTATTTT

clone size: NA
V gene: TRBV20-1
D gene: NA
J gene: TRBJ1-4
CDR3 protein: CSQGELNEKLFF
CDR3 DNA: TGCAGCCAAGGCGAGCTGAATGAAAAACTGTTTTTT

clone size: NA
V gene: TRBV6-5
D gene: NA
J gene: TRBJ1-3
CDR3 protein: CASSYRQDRRNTIYF
CDR3 DNA: TGTGCCAGCAGTTACAGGCAGGATCGGAGAAACACCATATATTTT

clone size: many
V gene: TRBV28
D gene: TRBD1
J gene: TRBJ1-2
CDR3 protein: CATNPTGGSYGYTF
CDR3 DNA: TGTGCCACCAACCCGACAGGGGGGAGCTATGGCTACACCTTC

clone size: NA
V gene: TRBV20-1
D gene: NA
J gene: TRBJ2-7
CDR3 protein: CSWGASAGTYEQYF
CDR3 DNA: TGCAGTTGGGGAGCTAGTGCAGGAACCTACGAGCAGTACTTC

clone size: NA
V gene: TRBV24-1
D gene: TRBD1
J gene: TRBJ2-7
CDR3 protein: CATSDAPGQRVYEQYF
CDR3 DNA: TGTGCCACCAGTGATGCCCCGGGACAGCGAGTCTACGAGCAGTACTTC

clone size: NA
V gene: TRBV7-2
D gene: TRBD1
J gene: TRBJ1-6
CDR3 protein: CASSLAGTGIIVF
CDR3 DNA: TGTGCCAGCAGCTTAGCGGGGACAGGGATTATCGTTTTT

clone size: NA
V gene: TRBV9
D gene: TRBD2
J gene: TRBJ2-1
CDR3 protein: CASSQGSSGPRGVSNEQFF
CDR3 DNA: TGTGCCAGCAGCCAAGGGTCTAGCGGGCCCCGAGGGGTGAGCAATGAGCAGTTCTTC

clone size: many
V gene: TRBV4-3
D gene: NA
J gene: TRBJ2-2
CDR3 protein: CASSQDRIDTGELFF
CDR3 DNA: TGCGCCAGCAGCCAAGACAGGATAGACACCGGGGAGCTGTTTTTT

clone size: NA
V gene: TRBV25-1
D gene: NA
J gene: TRBJ1-5
CDR3 protein: CASSEAVDGKPQHF
CDR3 DNA: TGTGCCAGCAGCGAAGCCGTGGATGGTAAGCCCCAGCATTTT

clone size: many
V gene: TRBV29-1
D gene: NA
J gene: TRBJ1-2
CDR3 protein: CSVDKGGAANYGYTF
CDR3 DNA: TGCAGCGTTGATAAAGGAGGCGCTGCTAACTATGGCTACACCTTC

clone size: NA
V gene: TRBV5-1
D gene: NA
J gene: TRBJ1-2
CDR3 protein: CASSQRDYGYTF
CDR3 DNA: TGCGCCAGCAGCCAGAGAGACTATGGCTACACCTTC

clone size: once
V gene: TRBV25-1
D gene: TRBD1
J gene: TRBJ2-5
CDR3 protein: CASSERGTAQTQYF
CDR3 DNA: TGTGCCAGCAGTGAAAGGGGGACAGCCCAGACCCAGTACTTC

clone size: NA
V gene: TRBV10-2
D gene: NA
J gene: TRBJ1-6
CDR3 protein: CASSETGPSSYNSPLHF
CDR3 DNA: TGCGCCAGCAGTGAGACAGGTCCCAGCTCCTATAATTCACCCCTCCACTTT

clone size: many
V gene: TRBV13
D gene: NA
J gene: TRBJ1-6
CDR3 protein: CASSLGGSYNSPLHF
CDR3 DNA: TGTGCCAGCAGCTTAGGGGGTTCCTATAATTCACCCCTCCACTTT

clone size: once
V gene: TRBV10-3
D gene: TRBD2
J gene: TRBJ2-7
CDR3 protein: CAIRPTSGIAYEQYF
CDR3 DNA: TGTGCCATCAGGCCCACTAGCGGGATAGCCTACGAGCAGTACTTC

clone size: NA
V gene: TRBV20-1
D gene: NA
J gene: TRBJ2-1
CDR3 protein: CSARVMREVAFF
CDR3 DNA: TGCAGTGCTAGAGTTATGAGGGAGGTCGCGTTCTTC

clone size: NA
V gene: TRBV11-3
D gene: NA
J gene: TRBJ2-7
CDR3 protein: CASSQQKGSYEQYF
CDR3 DNA: TGTGCCAGCAGCCAACAGAAAGGCTCCTACGAGCAGTACTTC

clone size: NA
V gene: TRBV9
D gene: TRBD1
J gene: TRBJ1-6
CDR3 protein: CASSATTGSNSPLHF
CDR3 DNA: TGTGCCAGCAGTGCTACGACAGGGAGTAATTCACCCCTCCACTTT

clone size: many
V gene: TRBV19
D gene: NA
J gene: TRBJ1-1
CDR3 protein: CASSLGSATEAFF
CDR3 DNA: TGTGCCAGTAGTCTGGGGTCGGCCACTGAAGCTTTCTTT

clone size: many
V gene: TRBV5-1
D gene: NA
J gene: TRBJ1-4
CDR3 protein: CASSLEATDEKLFF
CDR3 DNA: TGCGCCAGCAGCTTGGAGGCAACGGATGAAAAACTGTTTTTT

clone size: many
V gene: TRBV6-2/TRBV6-3
D gene: NA
J gene: TRBJ2-3
CDR3 protein: CASSRGEPDTQYF
CDR3 DNA: TGTGCCAGCAGCCGCGGGGAACCAGATACGCAGTATTTT

clone size: NA
V gene: TRBV18
D gene: TRBD2
J gene: TRBJ2-1
CDR3 protein: CASSRTSSNEQFF
CDR3 DNA: TGTGCCAGCTCCAGGACTAGCAGCAATGAGCAGTTCTTC

clone size: NA
V gene: TRBV6-4
D gene: TRBD2
J gene: TRBJ2-1
CDR3 protein: CAISWTSGNDEQFF
CDR3 DNA: TGTGCCATCAGTTGGACTAGCGGGAACGATGAGCAGTTCTTC

clone size: NA
V gene: TRBV29-1
D gene: NA
J gene: TRBJ2-1
CDR3 protein: CSVALGYNERFF
CDR3 DNA: TGCAGCGTTGCCCTTGGCTATAATGAGCGGTTCTTC

clone size: NA
V gene: TRBV20-1
D gene: NA
J gene: TRBJ1-1
CDR3 protein: CSARGQGRNTEAFF
CDR3 DNA: TGCAGTGCTAGAGGCCAGGGGAGGAACACTGAAGCTTTCTTT

clone size: medium-sized
V gene: TRBV10-1
D gene: NA
J gene: TRBJ1-2
CDR3 protein: CAIARDHTF
CDR3 DNA: TGCGCCATCGCCAGGGATCACACCTTC

clone size: NA
V gene: TRBV27
D gene: NA
J gene: TRBJ2-1
CDR3 protein: CASGTLRESYSEQFF
CDR3 DNA: TGTGCCAGCGGAACGCTTCGCGAATCCTACAGTGAGCAGTTCTTC

clone size: many
V gene: TRBV5-1
D gene: TRBD1
J gene: TRBJ1-1
CDR3 protein: CASSLRGQESILNTEAFF
CDR3 DNA: TGCGCCAGCAGCTTGAGGGGACAGGAGAGTATCTTGAACACTGAAGCTTTCTTT

clone size: many
V gene: TRBV7-9
D gene: NA
J gene: TRBJ2-7
CDR3 protein: CASSLALSYEQYF
CDR3 DNA: TGTGCCAGCAGCTTAGCCCTCTCCTACGAGCAGTACTTC

clone size: many
V gene: TRBV24-1
D gene: NA
J gene: TRBJ2-1
CDR3 protein: CATSPGVSSYNEQFF
CDR3 DNA: TGTGCCACCAGTCCCGGGGTAAGCTCCTACAATGAGCAGTTCTTC

clone size: many
V gene: TRBV7-9
D gene: NA
J gene: TRBJ2-7
CDR3 protein: CASSAGLNRDNEQYF
CDR3 DNA: TGTGCCAGCAGCGCAGGCCTCAACAGGGACAACGAGCAGTACTTC

clone size: NA
V gene: TRBV6-6
D gene: NA
J gene: TRBJ2-7
CDR3 protein: CASSRLAPARLDEQYF
CDR3 DNA: TGTGCCAGCAGCCGACTTGCTCCGGCACGGCTAGACGAGCAGTACTTC

clone size: NA
V gene: TRBV20-1
D gene: TRBD1
J gene: TRBJ2-1
CDR3 protein: CSARTGGLTSEQFF
CDR3 DNA: TGCAGTGCGAGGACAGGGGGGCTTACAAGTGAGCAGTTCTTC

clone size: once
V gene: TRBV27
D gene: NA
J gene: TRBJ1-5
CDR3 protein: CAGRPDRAYEQPQHF
CDR3 DNA: TGTGCCGGAAGACCTGACAGAGCCTACGAGCAGCCCCAGCATTTT

clone size: NA
V gene: TRBV9
D gene: TRBD1
J gene: TRBJ2-1
CDR3 protein: CASSATGSRDEQFF
CDR3 DNA: TGTGCCAGCAGCGCGACAGGGAGCAGGGATGAGCAGTTCTTC

clone size: NA
V gene: TRBV2
D gene: TRBD2
J gene: TRBJ2-3
CDR3 protein: CASRSSGDTDTQYF
CDR3 DNA: TGTGCCAGCAGATCTAGCGGGGACACAGATACGCAGTATTTT

clone size: many
V gene: TRBV9
D gene: NA
J gene: TRBJ1-4
CDR3 protein: CASSAGRTNEKLFF
CDR3 DNA: TGTGCCAGCAGCGCGGGACGGACTAATGAAAAACTGTTTTTT

clone size: NA
V gene: TRBV5-6
D gene: NA
J gene: TRBJ2-5
CDR3 protein: CASSPSSEPRETQYF
CDR3 DNA: TGTGCCAGCAGCCCCTCCTCAGAGCCTCGGGAGACCCAGTACTTC

clone size: NA
V gene: TRBV11-3
D gene: TRBD2
J gene: TRBJ2-3
CDR3 protein: CASSSREGVNEQYF
CDR3 DNA: TGTGCCAGCAGCTCGCGGGAGGGCGTAAATGAGCAGTATTTT

clone size: NA
V gene: TRBV7-9
D gene: TRBD1
J gene: TRBJ1-1
CDR3 protein: CASSQRDRGPLPNTEAFF
CDR3 DNA: TGCGCCAGCAGCCAAAGGGACAGGGGGCCCCTCCCGAACACTGAAGCTTTCTTT

clone size: many
V gene: TRBV29-1
D gene: NA
J gene: TRBJ1-1
CDR3 protein: CSVVGGELNTEAFF
CDR3 DNA: TGCAGCGTTGTTGGAGGGGAGTTGAACACTGAAGCTTTCTTT

clone size: many
V gene: TRBV7-2
D gene: NA
J gene: TRBJ2-1
CDR3 protein: CASSLVFEQFF
CDR3 DNA: TGTGCCAGCAGCTTAGTTTTTGAGCAGTTCTTC

clone size: once
V gene: TRBV7-9
D gene: TRBD1
J gene: TRBJ2-7
CDR3 protein: CASRLMGQGVDEQYF
CDR3 DNA: TGTGCCAGCAGATTGATGGGACAGGGGGTCGACGAGCAGTACTTC

clone size: NA
V gene: TRBV19
D gene: TRBD1
J gene: TRBJ2-1
CDR3 protein: CASVRTGGTNEQFF
CDR3 DNA: TGTGCCAGTGTAAGGACAGGGGGCACGAATGAGCAGTTCTTC

clone size: NA
V gene: TRBV5-5
D gene: TRBD1
J gene: TRBJ2-7
CDR3 protein: CASSLPGQGGDEQYF
CDR3 DNA: TGTGCCAGCAGCCTTCCGGGACAGGGGGGCGATGAGCAGTACTTC

clone size: NA
V gene: TRBV2
D gene: NA
J gene: TRBJ2-7
CDR3 protein: CASRGSQYYEQYF
CDR3 DNA: TGTGCCAGCAGAGGCTCGCAGTACTACGAGCAGTACTTC

clone size: NA
V gene: TRBV7-3
D gene: NA
J gene: TRBJ2-5
CDR3 protein: CASSLNRVGETQYF
CDR3 DNA: TGTGCCAGCAGCTTAAATAGGGTTGGAGAGACCCAGTACTTC